This T cell receptor (beta chain) derives from a study of blood T cell repertoires in COVID-19. On the study more broadly: Sites in the United States, Italy and Spain provided acute and convalescent COVID-19 samples.

Sequenced by immunoSEQ multiplex PCR; TCRdb stores in-frame clones only, minus some. The table includes 100,000 to 150,000 clones, more than 85% detected once. Trimming at V came to 2 bases and at J to 0 bases, leaving 15 bases not matched to a gene. The CDR3 sequence is 21 residues long. In germline, CDR1 is LNHDA, CDR2 SQIVND (reference sequence). The V gene is TRBV19, the J gene TRBJ1-5, with TRBD1 matching over 11 bases. The source of this sequence is a man aged 50 to 59 with active or convalescent COVID-19. The sequencing sample was made of peripheral blood. For the CDR3, the DNA is TGTGCCAGTAGTATAATGAGCGGACAGGGGGCATTCCTGTATAGCAATCAGCCCCAGCATTTT. This sequence encodes CASSIMSGQGAFLYSNQPQHF.